This T cell receptor beta chain was identified during a study of blood T cell repertoires in COVID-19. On the study more broadly: The United States, Italy and Spain provided the acute and convalescent COVID-19 samples. Sources were T cells, B-cell-depleted T cells, or PBMCs; the material itself was cDNA or gDNA.

Measured with immunoSEQ multiplex PCR; TCRdb has only the in-frame clones, and not every one. The sample shows 180,000 or so clones, roughly 86% of them seen only once. The CDR3 contains 16 residues. Trimming at V came to 0 bases and at J to 5 bases, leaving 5 bases not matched to a gene. CDR1 is KGHSH, CDR2 LQKENI, per germline. The clonotype was recovered from a man aged 65 to 79 with acute or convalescent COVID-19. The rearrangement links TRBV18 to TRBJ2-7, with 12 positions matching TRBD2. Sequences were obtained from peripheral blood. CDR3 sequence (DNA): TGTGCCAGCTCACCACCGACTAGCGGGAGACTCCACGAGCAGTACTTC. Translated: CASSPPTSGRLHEQYF.